Listed below are T cell receptor beta chains from one sample, sequenced in a study of T cells after yellow fever vaccination. MiXCR, applied by TCRdb to the 5' RACE reads, yields one record per CDR3 protein. The sample lists 200,000 to 300,000 distinct CDR3 sequences; approximately 12% were seen once. Sample: CD4+ T cells sorted from PBMCs, taken 45 days after the yellow fever booster vaccination. The receptor source for this set is a man younger than 40 who received the YFV17D yellow fever vaccine. Each CDR3 is given without its conserved first and last residue. Fields, in order: J gene, V gene, CDR3 protein.

TRBJ1-2 TRBV6-2/TRBV6-3 ASSGGRIYGYT
TRBJ2-2 TRBV11-2 ASSRDGPNTGELF
TRBJ2-1 TRBV5-1 ASSLAASVDNEQF
TRBJ2-2 TRBV5-1 ASSPGDYLVELF
TRBJ2-1 TRBV29-1 SLRRSYNEQF
TRBJ2-1 TRBV10-2 ASSGLAENNEQF
TRBJ2-3 TRBV7-2 ASSPGLNTDTQY
TRBJ2-7 TRBV19 ATAGPPHYEQY
TRBJ2-3 TRBV23-1 AIGQTKTDTQY
TRBJ2-1 TRBV20-1 SATRFHNEQF
TRBJ2-7 TRBV7-9 ASSTWDNPLGQY
TRBJ2-7 TRBV20-1 SASRGLAHLGNEQY
TRBJ1-4 TRBV7-2 ASSSTGGKEKLF
TRBJ2-2 TRBV20-1 SVTDLARGGELF
TRBJ2-2 TRBV20-1 SARDIGNTGELF
TRBJ1-2 TRBV2 ASTQGIMYGYT
TRBJ2-7 TRBV4-2 ASSQDSGLAVTGYEQY